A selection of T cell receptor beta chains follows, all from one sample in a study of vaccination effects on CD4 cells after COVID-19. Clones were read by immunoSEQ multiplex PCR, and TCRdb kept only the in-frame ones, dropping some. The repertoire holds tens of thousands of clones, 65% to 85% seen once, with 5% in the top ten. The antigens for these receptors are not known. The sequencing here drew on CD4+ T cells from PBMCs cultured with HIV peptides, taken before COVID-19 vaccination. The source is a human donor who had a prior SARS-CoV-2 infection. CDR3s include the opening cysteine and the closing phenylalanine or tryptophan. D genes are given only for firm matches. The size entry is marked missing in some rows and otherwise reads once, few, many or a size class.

CASSEKVELYNEQFF,TGTGCCAGCAGTGAGAAGGTCGAGCTTTACAATGAGCAGTTCTTC,-,once,TRBV2,TRBJ2-1
CASTSQQGFEQYF,TGTGCCAGCACATCACAACAGGGGTTTGAGCAGTACTTC,TRBD1,-,TRBV12-3/TRBV12-4,TRBJ2-7
CASSQEYGTENTGELFF,TGTGCCAGCAGCCAAGAATATGGGACGGAGAACACCGGGGAGCTGTTTTTT,-,once,TRBV4-2,TRBJ2-2
CASSIFESNTEAFF,TGTGCCAGCAGTATCTTCGAATCGAACACTGAAGCTTTCTTT,-,-,TRBV28,TRBJ1-1
CASSWGPGAGDTGELFF,TGCGCCAGCAGCTGGGGACCCGGGGCAGGGGACACCGGGGAGCTGTTTTTT,-,-,TRBV5-1,TRBJ2-2
CSVEDQTYEQYF,TGCAGCGTTGAAGATCAAACCTACGAGCAGTACTTC,-,-,TRBV29-1,TRBJ2-7
CASSLQGGDNSPLHF,TGTGCCAGCAGCTTGCAGGGAGGGGATAATTCACCCCTCCACTTT,-,few,TRBV2,TRBJ1-6
CARRQSRLAEFTDTQYF,TGTGCCAGAAGACAATCCCGACTAGCGGAGTTCACAGATACGCAGTATTTT,TRBD2,-,TRBV5-3,TRBJ2-3
CASSLNGPYNEQFF,TGTGCCAGCAGCTTAAACGGGCCTTACAATGAGCAGTTCTTC,-,-,TRBV7-3,TRBJ2-1
CASSQAPTGTGVRYEQYF,TGCGCCAGCAGCCAAGCACCGACCGGGACAGGGGTGCGCTACGAGCAGTACTTC,TRBD1,-,TRBV4-3,TRBJ2-7
CASSLGGGDTYEQYF,TGCGCCAGCAGCTTAGGAGGGGGAGACACCTACGAGCAGTACTTC,-,-,TRBV5-1,TRBJ2-7
CASSSNGRGYTEAFF,TGTGCCAGCAGCTCCAACGGCCGGGGATACACTGAAGCTTTCTTT,-,-,TRBV7-8,TRBJ1-1